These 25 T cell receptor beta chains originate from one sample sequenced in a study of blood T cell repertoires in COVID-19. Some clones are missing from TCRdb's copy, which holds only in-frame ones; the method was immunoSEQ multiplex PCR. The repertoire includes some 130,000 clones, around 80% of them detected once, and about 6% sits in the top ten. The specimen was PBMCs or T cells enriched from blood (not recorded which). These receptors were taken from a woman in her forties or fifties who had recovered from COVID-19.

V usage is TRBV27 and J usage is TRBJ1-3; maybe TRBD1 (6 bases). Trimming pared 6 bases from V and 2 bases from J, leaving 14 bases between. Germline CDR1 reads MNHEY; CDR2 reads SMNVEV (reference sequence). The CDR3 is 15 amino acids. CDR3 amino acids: CASRTSDRPGNTIYF. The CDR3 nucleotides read TGTGCCAGCAGAACATCCGACAGGCCTGGAAACACCATATATTTT.

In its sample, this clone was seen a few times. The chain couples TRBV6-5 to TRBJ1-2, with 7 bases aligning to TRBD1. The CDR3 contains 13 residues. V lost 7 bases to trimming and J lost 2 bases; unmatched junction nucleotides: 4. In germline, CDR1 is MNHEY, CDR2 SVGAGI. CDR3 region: CASKTGLNYGYTF. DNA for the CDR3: TGTGCCAGCAAGACAGGGTTAAACTATGGCTACACCTTC.

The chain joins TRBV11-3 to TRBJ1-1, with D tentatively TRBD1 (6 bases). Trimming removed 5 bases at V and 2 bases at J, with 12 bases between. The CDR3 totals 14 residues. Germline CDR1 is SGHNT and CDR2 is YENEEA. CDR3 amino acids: CASSRGAGNTEAFF. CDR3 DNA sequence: TGTGCCAGCAGCCGGGGGGCGGGAAACACTGAAGCTTTCTTT.

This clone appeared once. The CDR3: CATGGTGAYNEQFF. In DNA form, the CDR3 reads TGTGCCACCGGGGGGACAGGGGCCTACAATGAGCAGTTCTTC. This chain connects TRBV24-1 to TRBJ2-1; 10 positions agree with TRBD1. This CDR3 has 14 amino acids. CDR1 is KGHDR, CDR2 SFDVKD, per germline. The ends lost 9 bases at V and 2 bases at J; junction bases unmatched: 3.

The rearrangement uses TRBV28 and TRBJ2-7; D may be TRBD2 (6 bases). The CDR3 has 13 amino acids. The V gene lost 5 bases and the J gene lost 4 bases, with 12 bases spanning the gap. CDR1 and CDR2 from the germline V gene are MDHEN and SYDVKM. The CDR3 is CASSVVEGYEQYF. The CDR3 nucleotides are TGTGCCAGCAGTGTGGTGGAGGGGTACGAGCAGTACTTC.

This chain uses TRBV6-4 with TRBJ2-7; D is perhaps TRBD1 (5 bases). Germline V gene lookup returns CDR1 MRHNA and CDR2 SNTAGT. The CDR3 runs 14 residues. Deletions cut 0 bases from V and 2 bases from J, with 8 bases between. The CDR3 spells CASSDSQGAYEQYV. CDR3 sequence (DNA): TGTGCCAGCAGTGACTCCCAGGGCGCCTACGAGCAGTACGTC.

The CDR3 DNA reads as TGTGCCAGCAGCACACCGGGACAGGGCAACACCGGGGAGCTGTTTTTT. Translation gives CASSTPGQGNTGELFF. The chain carries TRBV7-9 and TRBJ2-2; 9 bases are a match to TRBD1. Germline values: CDR1 SEHNR, CDR2 FQNEAQ (reference sequence). V shed 5 bases, J shed 2 bases, and the junction held 6 bases outside the gene matches. CDR3 length: 16 residues. The entire variable domain, with the rest obtained from reference TRBV7-9 and TRBJ2-2, is as follows: DTGVSQNPRHKITKRGQNVTFRCDPISEHNRLYWYRQTLGQGPEFLTYFQNEAQLEKSRLLSDRFSAERPKGSFSTLEIQRTEQGDSAMYLCASSTPGQGNTGELFFGEGSRLTVL.

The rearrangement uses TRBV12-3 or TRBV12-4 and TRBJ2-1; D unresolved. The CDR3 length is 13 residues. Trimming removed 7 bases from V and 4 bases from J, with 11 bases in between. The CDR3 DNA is TGTGCCAGCACCCCTTCCCGGTACAATGAGCAGTTCTTC. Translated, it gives CASTPSRYNEQFF.

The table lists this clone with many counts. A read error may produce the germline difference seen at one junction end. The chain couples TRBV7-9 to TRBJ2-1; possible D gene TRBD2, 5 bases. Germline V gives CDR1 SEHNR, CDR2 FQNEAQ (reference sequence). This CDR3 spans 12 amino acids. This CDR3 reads CASSSDWFRVIF. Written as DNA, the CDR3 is TGTGCCAGCAGCTCGGACTGGTTCCGGGTGATCTTC.

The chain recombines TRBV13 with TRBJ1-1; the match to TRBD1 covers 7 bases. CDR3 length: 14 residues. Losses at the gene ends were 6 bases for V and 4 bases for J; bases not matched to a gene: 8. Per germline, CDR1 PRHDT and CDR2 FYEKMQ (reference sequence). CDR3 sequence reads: CASSTTGAPTEAFF. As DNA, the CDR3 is TGTGCCAGCAGTACTACAGGGGCGCCCACTGAAGCTTTCTTT. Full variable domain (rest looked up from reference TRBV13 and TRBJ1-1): AAGVIQSPRHLIKEKRETATLKCYPIPRHDTVYWYQQGPGQDPQFLISFYEKMQSDKGSIPDRFSAQQFSDYHSELNMSSLELGDSALYFCASSTTGAPTEAFFGQGTRLTVV.

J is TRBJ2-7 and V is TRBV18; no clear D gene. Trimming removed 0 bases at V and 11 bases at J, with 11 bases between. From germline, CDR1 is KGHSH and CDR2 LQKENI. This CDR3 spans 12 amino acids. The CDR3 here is CASSPPNREKYF. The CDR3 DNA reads TGTGCCAGCTCACCACCGAACAGAGAAAAGTACTTC.

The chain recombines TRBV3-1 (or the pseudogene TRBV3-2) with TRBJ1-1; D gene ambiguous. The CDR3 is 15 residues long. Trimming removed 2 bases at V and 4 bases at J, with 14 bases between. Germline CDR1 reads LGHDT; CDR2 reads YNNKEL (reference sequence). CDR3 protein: CASSQNRAEGTEAFF. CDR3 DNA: TGTGCCAGCAGCCAAAATCGGGCTGAGGGCACTGAAGCTTTCTTT.

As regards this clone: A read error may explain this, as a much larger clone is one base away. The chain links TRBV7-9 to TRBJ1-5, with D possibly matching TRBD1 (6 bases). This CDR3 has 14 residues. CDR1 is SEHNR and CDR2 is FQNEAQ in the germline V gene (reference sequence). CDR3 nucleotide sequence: TGTACCAGCAGCCGGGACATCAGCAATCAGCCCCAGCATTTT. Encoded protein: CTSSRDISNQPQHF.

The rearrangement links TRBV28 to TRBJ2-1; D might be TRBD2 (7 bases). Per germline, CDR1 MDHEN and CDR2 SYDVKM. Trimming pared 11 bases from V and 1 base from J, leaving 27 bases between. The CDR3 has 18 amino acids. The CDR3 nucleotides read TGTGCCGTTGGAGATGGGGGGGTGGCAGGGGTGTCCTACAATGAGCAGTTCTTC. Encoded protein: CAVGDGGVAGVSYNEQFF. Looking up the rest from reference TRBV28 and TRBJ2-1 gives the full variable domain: DVKVTQSSRYLVKRTGEKVFLECVQDMDHENMFWYRQDPGLGLRLIYFSYDVKMKEKGDIPEGYSVSREKKERFSLILESASTNQTSMYLCAVGDGGVAGVSYNEQFFGPGTRLTVL.

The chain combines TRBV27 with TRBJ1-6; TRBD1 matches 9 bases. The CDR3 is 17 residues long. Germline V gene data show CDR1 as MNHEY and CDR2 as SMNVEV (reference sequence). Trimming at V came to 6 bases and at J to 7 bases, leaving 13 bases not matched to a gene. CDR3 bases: TGTGCCAGCAGCTTAAACCTGGGACAGGGAACAAATTCACCCCTCCACTTT. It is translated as CASSLNLGQGTNSPLHF.

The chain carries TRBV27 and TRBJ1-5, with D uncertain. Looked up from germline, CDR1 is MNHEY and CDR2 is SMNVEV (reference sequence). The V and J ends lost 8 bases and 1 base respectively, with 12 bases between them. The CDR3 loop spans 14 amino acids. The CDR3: CASQVALSNQPQHF. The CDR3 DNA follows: TGTGCCAGCCAGGTCGCCTTAAGCAATCAGCCCCAGCATTTT.

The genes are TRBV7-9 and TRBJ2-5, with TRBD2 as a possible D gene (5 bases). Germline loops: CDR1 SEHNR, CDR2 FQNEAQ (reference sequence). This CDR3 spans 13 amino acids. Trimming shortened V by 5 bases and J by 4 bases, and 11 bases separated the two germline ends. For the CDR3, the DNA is TGTGCCAGCAGCCGAGGGTTGGGAGAGACCCAGTACTTC. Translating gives CASSRGLGETQYF.

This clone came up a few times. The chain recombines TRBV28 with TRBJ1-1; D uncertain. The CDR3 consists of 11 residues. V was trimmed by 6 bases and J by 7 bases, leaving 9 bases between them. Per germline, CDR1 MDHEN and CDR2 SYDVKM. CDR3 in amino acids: CASSMRDEAFF. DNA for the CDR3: TGTGCCAGCAGCATGAGGGATGAAGCTTTCTTT.

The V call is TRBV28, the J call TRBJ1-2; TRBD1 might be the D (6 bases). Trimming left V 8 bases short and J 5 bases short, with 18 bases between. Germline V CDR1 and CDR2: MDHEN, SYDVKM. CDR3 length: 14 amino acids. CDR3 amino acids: CASGRTAEGYGYTF. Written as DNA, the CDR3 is TGTGCCAGCGGAAGGACAGCCGAAGGGTATGGCTACACCTTC.

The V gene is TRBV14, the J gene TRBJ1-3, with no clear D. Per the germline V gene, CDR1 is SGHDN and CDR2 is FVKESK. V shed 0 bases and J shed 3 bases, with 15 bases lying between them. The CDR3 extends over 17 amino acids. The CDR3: CASSQDGGQVFGNTIYF. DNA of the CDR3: TGTGCCAGCAGCCAAGATGGAGGGCAGGTCTTTGGAAACACCATATATTTT.

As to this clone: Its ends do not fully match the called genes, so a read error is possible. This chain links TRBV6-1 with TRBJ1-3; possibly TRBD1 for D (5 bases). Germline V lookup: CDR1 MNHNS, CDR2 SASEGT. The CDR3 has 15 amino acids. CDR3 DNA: TGTGCCAGCTGTGACAGCAGACTCTCTGGAAACACCATATATTTT. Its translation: CASCDSRLSGNTIYF.

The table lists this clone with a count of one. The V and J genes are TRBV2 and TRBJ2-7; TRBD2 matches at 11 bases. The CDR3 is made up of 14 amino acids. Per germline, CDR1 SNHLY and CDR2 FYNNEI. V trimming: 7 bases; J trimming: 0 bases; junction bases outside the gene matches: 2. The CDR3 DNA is TGTGCCAGCACCGGGACTAGCGGCTCCTACGAGCAGTACTTC. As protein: CASTGTSGSYEQYF.

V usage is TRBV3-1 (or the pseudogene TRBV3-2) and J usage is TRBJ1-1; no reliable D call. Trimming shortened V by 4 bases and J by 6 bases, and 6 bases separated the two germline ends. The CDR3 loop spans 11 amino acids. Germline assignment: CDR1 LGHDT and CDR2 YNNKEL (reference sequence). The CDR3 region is CASSRASEAFF. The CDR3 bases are TGTGCCAGCAGCCGAGCCTCTGAAGCTTTCTTT.

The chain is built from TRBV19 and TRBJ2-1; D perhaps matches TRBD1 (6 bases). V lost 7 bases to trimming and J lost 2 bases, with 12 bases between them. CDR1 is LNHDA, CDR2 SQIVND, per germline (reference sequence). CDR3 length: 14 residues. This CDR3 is CASTSEGAYNEQFF. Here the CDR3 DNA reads TGTGCCAGTACCTCCGAGGGGGCCTACAATGAGCAGTTCTTC.

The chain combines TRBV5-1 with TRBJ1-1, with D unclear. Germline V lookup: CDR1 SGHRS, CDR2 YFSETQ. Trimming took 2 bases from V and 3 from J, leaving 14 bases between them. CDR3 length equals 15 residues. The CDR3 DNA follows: TGCGCCAGCAGCTTAGTAAGCTCAGCGGACACTGAAGCTTTCTTT. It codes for CASSLVSSADTEAFF.